The 26 T cell receptor beta chains reported below all come from one sample, sequenced in a study of CXCR3-negative and CXCR3-positive naive CD8 T cells. General observations from the study: TRB CDR3s of CXCR3-positive naive cells were more hydrophobic than those of CXCR3-negative naive cells.

Their cognate antigens are unknown. TRB cDNA libraries were made by UMI-labeled 5' RACE. TCRdb reanalyzed the 5' RACE reads, giving one entry per CDR3 protein sequence and no DNA. The table lists around 66,000 distinct CDR3 sequences. The source material was naive CXCR3+ CD8+ T cells from blood. Subset indicated: CD45RO-CCR7+CD27+CD95- naive CD8+ T cells expressing CXCR3 (TNR3+). These TCRs come from a human donor in good health. Some clones in this sample may be carry-over from other donors' samples.

This rearrangement joins TRBV7-9 to TRBJ2-7. Germline CDR1 SEHNR, CDR2 FQNEAQ (reference sequence). The length of the CDR3 is 13 residues. The CDR3 protein is CASSSKVSYEQYF. Full variable domain (remainder filled in from reference TRBV7-9 and TRBJ2-7): DTGVSQNPRHKITKRGQNVTFRCDPISEHNRLYWYRQTLGQGPEFLTYFQNEAQLEKSRLLSDRFSAERPKGSFSTLEIQRTEQGDSAMYLCASSSKVSYEQYFGPGTRLTVT.

This chain joins TRBV6-4 and TRBJ2-2. This CDR3 has 14 residues. Germline V lookup: CDR1 MRHNA, CDR2 SNTAGT. The CDR3 is CASSDDWNTGELFF.

The chain recombines TRBV7-2 with TRBJ1-2; TCRdb lists TRBD1, though no DNA is available to test this call. Germline CDR1 is SGHTA and CDR2 is FQGNSA. This CDR3 has 13 residues. The CDR3 sequence is CASSAGQGNGYTF.

The rearrangement uses TRBV4-3 and TRBJ2-1; as DNA is missing, the TRBD1 call by TCRdb cannot be tested. From germline, CDR1 is LGHNA and CDR2 YSLEER. The CDR3 covers 17 residues. The CDR3 protein is CASSQDRGTGEINEQFF.

This sequence joins TRBV9 and TRBJ2-7; TCRdb returns TRBD1, unconfirmable since there is no DNA. The CDR3 is 15 amino acids. The V gene's germline CDR1 is SGDLS and CDR2 YYNGEE. CDR3 in amino acids: CASSVGGGDTYEQYF.

The chain employs TRBV11-3 and TRBJ2-1; TCRdb selects TRBD2, and the lack of DNA leaves this call unchecked. This CDR3 region has 14 residues. Germline CDR1 is SGHNT and CDR2 is YENEEA. This CDR3 is CASSLEPSGFEQFF.

The V and J genes are TRBV19 and TRBJ2-7; there is no DNA to check the TCRdb D call of TRBD2. This CDR3 comprises 14 residues. In germline, CDR1 is LNHDA, CDR2 SQIVND (reference sequence). CDR3 loop: CASTSSGGADEQYF.

The chain has TRBV6-2 or TRBV6-3 and TRBJ2-2; TCRdb proposes TRBD2, but this gene call is untestable without DNA. Germline CDR1 reads MNHEY; CDR2 reads SVGEGT. This CDR3 is built from 16 residues. This chain's CDR3 is CASSYSAGASTGELFF.

The chain combines TRBV9 with TRBJ2-1; no DNA is available, so the TRBD1 call from TCRdb remains unchecked. Germline V CDR1 and CDR2: SGDLS, YYNGEE. This CDR3 has 15 residues. CDR3 sequence reads: CASSPAGGRSNEQFF.

V usage is TRBV20-1 and J usage is TRBJ2-7; as DNA is missing, the TRBD2 call by TCRdb cannot be tested. Germline CDR1 reads DFQATT; CDR2 reads SNEGSKA (reference sequence). This CDR3 is built from 16 residues. CDR3 sequence: CSATGMMRTTTYEQYF.

The rearrangement links TRBV29-1 to TRBJ2-5; as DNA is missing, the TRBD2 call by TCRdb cannot be tested. CDR3 length equals 17 residues. Germline lookup yields CDR1 SQVTM and CDR2 ANQGSEA. CDR3 region: CSVEHVWGTSGDETQYF.

The chain combines TRBV9 with TRBJ2-2. Germline CDR1 SGDLS, CDR2 YYNGEE. The CDR3 loop spans 14 amino acids. The CDR3 region is CASSVSMNTGELFF.

V usage is TRBV7-6 and J usage is TRBJ2-1. The CDR3 extends over 15 amino acids. Germline lookup yields CDR1 SGHVS and CDR2 FNYEAQ. The CDR3: CASSFEGGSYNEQFF.

The chain has TRBV12-3 or TRBV12-4 and TRBJ2-7; absent DNA, TCRdb's TRBD2 call cannot be checked. The CDR3 covers 14 residues. This CDR3 reads CASSPPGPVAEQYF.

This chain links TRBV6-5 with TRBJ2-7. Germline lookup yields CDR1 MNHEY and CDR2 SVGAGI. The CDR3 length is 13 residues. CDR3 sequence reads: CASRRQSSYEQYF.

The chain uses TRBV29-1 and TRBJ1-1; TCRdb proposes TRBD1, but this gene call is untestable without DNA. Germline V gene sequence: CDR1 SQVTM, CDR2 ANQGSEA. The CDR3 sequence is 11 residues long. The CDR3 loop is CSVGGTVAAFF. Together with reference TRBV29-1 and TRBJ1-1, the CDR3 gives the full variable domain: SAVISQKPSRDICQRGTSLTIQCQVDSQVTMMFWYRQQPGQSLTLIATANQGSEATYESGFVIDKFPISRPNLTFSTLTVSNMSPEDSSIYLCSVGGTVAAFFGQGTRLTVV.

The chain couples TRBV4-1 to TRBJ1-3. The CDR3 is 15 amino acids. Germline CDR1 MGHRA, CDR2 YSYEKL. CDR3 sequence: CASSRTPNSGNTIYF.

The rearrangement links TRBV29-1 to TRBJ2-1; the TCRdb call, TRBD1, lacks DNA for checking. Germline loops: CDR1 SQVTM, CDR2 ANQGSEA. The CDR3 consists of 15 residues. The CDR3 protein is CSVEQGQGPNIGQFF.

The J gene is TRBJ2-5, the V gene TRBV28; TCRdb designates TRBD1, a call that cannot be tested without DNA. Germline lookup yields CDR1 MDHEN and CDR2 SYDVKM. The CDR3 contains 14 residues. CDR3 in amino acids: CVSSPGIRQETQYF. The full variable domain, in which reference TRBV28 and TRBJ2-5 provide the parts outside the CDR3, is DVKVTQSSRYLVKRTGEKVFLECVQDMDHENMFWYRQDPGLGLRLIYFSYDVKMKEKGDIPEGYSVSREKKERFSLILESASTNQTSMYLCVSSPGIRQETQYFGPGTRLLVL.

The rearrangement links TRBV4-3 to TRBJ1-2. Germline loops: CDR1 LGHNA, CDR2 YSLEER. This CDR3 has 14 residues. The CDR3 sequence is CASSQDQGNYGYTF.

The rearrangement links TRBV29-1 to TRBJ2-1; TCRdb's D gene call, TRBD1, goes unchecked for lack of DNA. The CDR3 loop spans 13 amino acids. Germline CDR1 reads SQVTM; CDR2 reads ANQGSEA. CDR3 residues: CSAPGGGYNEQFF.

The V gene is TRBV27, the J gene TRBJ2-7. Germline-derived CDR1 and CDR2 are MNHEY and SMNVEV (reference sequence). CDR3 size: 15 residues. This CDR3 reads CASSSLMTGLYEQYF.

The rearrangement joins TRBV11-2 to TRBJ1-1. The CDR3 loop spans 14 amino acids. Germline lookup yields CDR1 SGHAT and CDR2 FQNNGV. CDR3 loop: CASSFLGSDTEAFF.

The V call is TRBV29-1, the J call TRBJ2-1; TCRdb's D call of TRBD2 is untestable without DNA. The CDR3 contains 13 residues. Looked up from germline, CDR1 is SQVTM and CDR2 is ANQGSEA. CDR3 amino acids: CSVELWGSSPLFF.

The chain recombines TRBV29-1 with TRBJ2-1; TCRdb lists TRBD2, though no DNA is available to test this call. The CDR3 sequence is 14 residues long. From germline, CDR1 is SQVTM and CDR2 ANQGSEA. CDR3 region: CSVVGLASYNEQFF.

V is TRBV19 and J is TRBJ2-6. The CDR3 consists of 14 residues. CDR1 is LNHDA and CDR2 is SQIVND in the germline V gene (reference sequence). This CDR3 is CASSSSSGANVLTF.